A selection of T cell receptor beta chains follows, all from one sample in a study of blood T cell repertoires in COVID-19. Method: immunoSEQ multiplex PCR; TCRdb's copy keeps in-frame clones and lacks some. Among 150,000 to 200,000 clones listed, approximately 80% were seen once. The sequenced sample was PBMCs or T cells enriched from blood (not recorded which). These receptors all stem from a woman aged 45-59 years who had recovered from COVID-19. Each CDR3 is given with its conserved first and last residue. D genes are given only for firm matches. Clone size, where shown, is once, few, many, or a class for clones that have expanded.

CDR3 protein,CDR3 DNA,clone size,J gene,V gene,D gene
CASSYRGLAGNTQYF,TGTGCCAGCAGTTACCGGGGACTAGCGGGAAATACGCAGTATTTT,NA,TRBJ2-3,TRBV27,TRBD2
CASSQNVGLAVNTGELFF,TGTGCCAGCAGTCAAAACGTCGGACTAGCGGTTAACACCGGGGAGCTGTTTTTT,NA,TRBJ2-2,TRBV25-1,TRBD2
CASSSDRVVSHEQYF,TGTGCCAGCAGTTCGGACAGGGTGGTTTCCCACGAGCAGTACTTC,NA,TRBJ2-7,TRBV27,TRBD1
CASSGSTGGVDEQYF,TGTGCCAGCAGTGGATCGACAGGGGGTGTCGACGAGCAGTACTTC,NA,TRBJ2-7,TRBV27,TRBD1
CASSPQTGDQPQHF,TGTGCCAGCAGCCCACAAACAGGGGATCAGCCCCAGCATTTT,NA,TRBJ1-5,TRBV7-9,TRBD1
CASSLGDGSNEQFF,TGTGCCAGCAGCTTAGGGGACGGGAGTAATGAGCAGTTCTTC,few,TRBJ2-1,TRBV11-3,NA
CASSVEAGSSYNEQFF,TGTGCCAGCAGCGTAGAGGCGGGAAGCTCCTACAATGAGCAGTTCTTC,few,TRBJ2-1,TRBV9,NA
CATSDAGGGETQYF,TGTGCCACCAGTGATGCAGGGGGTGGGGAGACCCAGTACTTC,NA,TRBJ2-5,TRBV24-1,TRBD1
CASSALAGGSNEQFF,TGTGCCAGCAGCGCACTAGCGGGAGGGAGCAATGAGCAGTTCTTC,NA,TRBJ2-1,TRBV7-7,TRBD2
CASSEGQGEYNEQFF,TGTGCCAGCAGCGAGGGACAGGGAGAGTACAATGAGCAGTTCTTC,NA,TRBJ2-1,TRBV9,TRBD1
CASSGGVGAGGLSYEQYF,TGTGCCAGCAGCGGAGGGGTTGGTGCGGGAGGCCTCTCCTACGAGCAGTACTTC,few,TRBJ2-7,TRBV9,TRBD2
CASREYPERGKLFF,TGTGCCAGCAGGGAATATCCTGAGAGGGGGAAACTGTTTTTT,NA,TRBJ1-4,TRBV27,NA
CASSFLTNNEQFF,TGTGCCAGCAGTTTCCTGACTAACAATGAGCAGTTCTTC,NA,TRBJ2-1,TRBV28,NA
CASSLQGQPQHF,TGTGCCAGCAGCTTACAGGGTCAGCCCCAGCATTTT,once,TRBJ1-5,TRBV7-9,NA
CASSQGSGAAYEQYF,TGCGCCAGCAGCCAAGGTAGCGGAGCCGCCTACGAGCAGTACTTC,NA,TRBJ2-7,TRBV4-1,NA
CASSLSGRGTDTQYF,TGCGCCAGCAGCTTAAGCGGGAGGGGCACAGATACGCAGTATTTT,NA,TRBJ2-3,TRBV5-1,TRBD2
CASSLGAAGVGRHEKLFF,TGTGCCAGCAGCTTAGGGGCCGCAGGGGTCGGACGGCATGAAAAACTGTTTTTT,few,TRBJ1-4,TRBV7-9,NA
CASSQGQAFSGNTIYF,TGCGCCAGCAGCCAAGGACAGGCGTTCTCTGGAAACACCATATATTTT,NA,TRBJ1-3,TRBV4-1,NA
CASNLRDREQYF,TGTGCCAGCAACCTACGGGACAGGGAGCAGTACTTC,NA,TRBJ2-7,TRBV5-5,TRBD1
CASNRLQMTESALSGANVLTF,TGCGCCAGCAACAGACTACAGATGACGGAATCTGCTCTCTCTGGGGCCAACGTCCTGACTTTC,NA,TRBJ2-6,TRBV5-1,NA
CASSPDRNTGELFF,TGTGCCAGCAGCCCGGACAGAAACACCGGGGAGCTGTTTTTT,few,TRBJ2-2,TRBV7-2,NA
CASSFRSANEKLFF,TGTGCCAGCAGCTTCAGGTCAGCTAATGAAAAACTGTTTTTT,few,TRBJ1-4,TRBV11-2,NA
CACHRGGRSYNEQFF,TGTGCCTGTCACCGGGGGGGGCGTAGCTACAATGAGCAGTTCTTC,NA,TRBJ2-1,TRBV30,TRBD2
CASSPPGTGESYGYTF,TGTGCCAGCTCACCACCCGGGACAGGGGAGTCCTATGGCTACACCTTC,NA,TRBJ1-2,TRBV18,TRBD1
CASSPTPGQGAKQETQYF,TGTGCCAGCAGCCCCACGCCGGGACAGGGGGCGAAGCAAGAGACCCAGTACTTC,NA,TRBJ2-5,TRBV7-3,TRBD1
CASGDGDTQYF,TGTGCCTCCGGAGATGGAGATACGCAGTATTTT,many,TRBJ2-3,TRBV7-3,NA
CASRPKEREREQFF,TGTGCCAGCAGACCAAAAGAGCGGGAGCGAGAGCAGTTCTTC,NA,TRBJ2-1,TRBV6-5,TRBD2
CASSFRGWQDTQYF,TGTGCCAGCAGTTTCAGGGGCTGGCAAGATACGCAGTATTTT,NA,TRBJ2-3,TRBV6-5,NA
CATSRSGRTEQFF,TGCGCCACGTCCCGTAGCGGGAGAACTGAGCAGTTCTTC,NA,TRBJ2-1,TRBV4-1,TRBD2
CATSDPGESNQPQHF,TGTGCCACCAGTGATCCCGGGGAGAGCAATCAGCCCCAGCATTTT,few,TRBJ1-5,TRBV24-1,NA
CASSEVGTQAGKGPQHF,TGTGCCAGCAGTGAAGTAGGGACTCAGGCAGGAAAGGGGCCCCAGCATTTT,NA,TRBJ1-5,TRBV2,NA
CASTEGLINNEQFF,TGTGCCAGCACTGAGGGACTAATAAACAATGAGCAGTTCTTC,NA,TRBJ2-1,TRBV9,TRBD2
CAISESFASQGRYGYTF,TGTGCCATCAGTGAGTCTTTCGCAAGCCAGGGGCGCTATGGCTACACCTTC,NA,TRBJ1-2,TRBV10-3,NA
CASSPSIHTDTQYF,TGTGCCAGCTCACCATCGATACACACAGATACGCAGTATTTT,NA,TRBJ2-3,TRBV18,NA
CASSVGRVESPLHF,TGTGCCAGCAGCGTAGGCAGGGTCGAGTCACCCCTCCACTTT,NA,TRBJ1-6,TRBV9,NA
CASSPRLEGEQYF,TGCGCCAGCAGCCCACGACTAGAGGGCGAGCAGTACTTC,once,TRBJ2-7,TRBV4-1,NA
CAWSVGVAENSPLHF,TGTGCCTGGAGTGTAGGAGTGGCGGAAAATTCACCCCTCCACTTT,NA,TRBJ1-6,TRBV30,NA
CASSEAMGQDYSPLHF,TGTGCCAGCAGTGAAGCCATGGGACAGGACTATTCACCCCTCCACTTT,NA,TRBJ1-6,TRBV6-1,TRBD1
CAWSVGQGTQPQHF,TGTGCCTGGAGTGTAGGACAGGGAACTCAGCCCCAGCATTTT,NA,TRBJ1-5,TRBV30,TRBD1
CASHEAARGGTQYF,TGTGCCAGCCACGAAGCGGCTCGTGGAGGTACGCAGTATTTT,NA,TRBJ2-3,TRBV18,NA
CATSDGRDSGNSDTQYF,TGTGCCACCAGTGATGGCCGGGATAGCGGGAACTCAGATACGCAGTATTTT,NA,TRBJ2-3,TRBV24-1,TRBD2
CASSKVGGASGELFF,TGTGCCAGCAGTAAGGTTGGGGGGGCGAGCGGGGAGCTGTTTTTT,NA,TRBJ2-2,TRBV28,NA
CASSATVSGELFF,TGTGCCAGCAGCGCGACAGTTTCCGGGGAGCTGTTTTTT,NA,TRBJ2-2,TRBV7-9,NA